Reported below is one T cell receptor (beta chain). The germline V gene has CDR1 ENHRY and CDR2 SYGVKD. V was pared by 6 bases and J by 2 bases, with 9 bases of the junction left unmatched. CDR3 size: 16 residues. These data are taken from a study of blood T cell repertoires in COVID-19. Study in general: Acute-phase and convalescent COVID-19 samples originated in the United States, Italy and Spain. T cells, B-cell-depleted T cells, or PBMCs provided the cDNA or gDNA that served as material.

Patients in Seattle were enrolled during active infection, then followed longitudinally. Per the study methods: From reference gene primer amplification, estimates of nucleated cell counts were derived. The protocol was immunoSEQ multiplex PCR, while the TCRdb copy is restricted to in-frame clones and leaves out a portion. V, J and clone size derive from that table, while D and trimming were established from the DNA sequence. The sample has a few hundred thousand clones; around 89% are singletons. The chain carries TRBV10-3 and TRBJ1-1, with TRBD1 matching over 10 bases. This clonotype originated in a woman between 55 and 75 years old with COVID-19, enrolled during active disease. Sequencing was done on a sample of peripheral blood. Here the CDR3 DNA reads TGTGCCATCAGGGAAGGACAGGGGGTGTCAAACACTGAAGCTTTCTTT. Encoded protein: CAIREGQGVSNTEAFF.